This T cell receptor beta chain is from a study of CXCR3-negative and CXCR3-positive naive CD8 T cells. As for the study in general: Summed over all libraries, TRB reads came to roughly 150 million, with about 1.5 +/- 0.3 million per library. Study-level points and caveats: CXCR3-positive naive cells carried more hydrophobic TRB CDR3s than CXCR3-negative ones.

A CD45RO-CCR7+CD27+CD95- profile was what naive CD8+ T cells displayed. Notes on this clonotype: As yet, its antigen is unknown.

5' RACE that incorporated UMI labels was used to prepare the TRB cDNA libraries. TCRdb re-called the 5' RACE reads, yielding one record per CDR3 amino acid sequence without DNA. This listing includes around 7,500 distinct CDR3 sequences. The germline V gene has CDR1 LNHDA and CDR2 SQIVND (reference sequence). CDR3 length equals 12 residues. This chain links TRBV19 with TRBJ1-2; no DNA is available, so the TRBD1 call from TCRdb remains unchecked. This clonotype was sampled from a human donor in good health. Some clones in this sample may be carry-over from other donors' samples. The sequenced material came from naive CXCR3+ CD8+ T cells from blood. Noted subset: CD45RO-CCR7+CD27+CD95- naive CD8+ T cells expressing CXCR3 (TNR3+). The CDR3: CATQGDGYRYTF.